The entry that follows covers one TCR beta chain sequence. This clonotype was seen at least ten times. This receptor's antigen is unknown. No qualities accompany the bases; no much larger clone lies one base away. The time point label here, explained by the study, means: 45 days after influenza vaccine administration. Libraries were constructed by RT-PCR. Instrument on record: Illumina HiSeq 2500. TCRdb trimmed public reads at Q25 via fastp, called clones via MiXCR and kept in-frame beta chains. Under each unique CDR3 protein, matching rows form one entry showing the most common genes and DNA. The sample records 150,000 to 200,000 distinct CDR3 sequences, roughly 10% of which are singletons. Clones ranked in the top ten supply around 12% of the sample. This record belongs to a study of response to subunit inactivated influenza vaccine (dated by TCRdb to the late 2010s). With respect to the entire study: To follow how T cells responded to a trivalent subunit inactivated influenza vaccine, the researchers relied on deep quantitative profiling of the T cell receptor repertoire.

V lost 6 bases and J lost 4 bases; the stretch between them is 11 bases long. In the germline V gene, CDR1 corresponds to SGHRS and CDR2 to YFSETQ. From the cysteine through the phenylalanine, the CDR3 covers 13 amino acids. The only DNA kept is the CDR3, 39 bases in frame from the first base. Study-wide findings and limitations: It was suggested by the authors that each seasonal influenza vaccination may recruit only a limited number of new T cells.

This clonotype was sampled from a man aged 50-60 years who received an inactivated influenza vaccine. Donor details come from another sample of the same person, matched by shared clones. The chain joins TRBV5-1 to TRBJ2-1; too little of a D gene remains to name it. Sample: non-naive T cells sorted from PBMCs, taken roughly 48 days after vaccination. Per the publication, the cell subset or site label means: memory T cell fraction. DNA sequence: TGCGCCAGCACCCCCGGCTCATACAATGAGCAGTTCTTC. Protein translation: CASTPGSYNEQFF.